The text below deals with one TCR beta chain. The CDR3 covers 15 residues. Germline CDR1 is MNHNS and CDR2 is SASEGT. V was cut by 2 bases and J by 9 bases, with 14 bases left in between. The sample belongs to a study of control samples from healthy donors and cancer patients. TCRdb keeps only in-frame clones here, not all; method: immunoSEQ multiplex PCR. The sample holds 250,000 to 300,000 clones; over 70% are singletons and the top ten take approximately 12%. The TCR comes from a woman aged 55-70 years with lung cancer. The material sequenced was PBMCs. This chain joins TRBV6-1 and TRBJ1-6, with unresolved D. The CDR3 sequence: CASSELYSSSSPLHF. CDR3 coding DNA: TGTGCCAGCAGTGAACTGTATTCTTCATCTTCACCCCTCCACTTT.